The T cell receptor (beta chain) under discussion was sequenced for a study of human T cells and chemical hapten exposure. Time point denoted: healthy volunteer bleed at 2 weeks. Total RNA was extracted from unfractionated whole blood. During construction of the library, unique molecular identifiers were attached to individual cDNA molecules for quantitative, reproducible TCR counting. Per the study methods: Samples had a median of around 88,000 TCRs, ranging 23,224 to 690,600. TCRdb re-derived calls from the RACE reads in MiXCR, one entry per CDR3 protein. TCRdb, not the original authors, processed these V and J calls. The sample includes around 130,000 distinct CDR3 sequences, 8.5% to 9.5% of them seen just once. This clonotype occurred many times. Germline CDR1 reads DFQATT; CDR2 reads SNEGSKA (reference sequence). The length of the CDR3 is 14 residues. V shed 5 bases, J shed 5 bases, and the junction held 5 bases outside the gene matches.

The source material was whole blood. This chain connects TRBV20-1 to TRBJ2-3; 12 bases match TRBD2. The receptor was isolated from a male donor in good health. Some clones in this sample may be carry-over from other donors' samples. The CDR3 DNA sequence: TGCAGTGCTCTAGCGGGAGGGCCGGTAGATACGCAGTATTTT. The encoded protein is CSALAGGPVDTQYF.